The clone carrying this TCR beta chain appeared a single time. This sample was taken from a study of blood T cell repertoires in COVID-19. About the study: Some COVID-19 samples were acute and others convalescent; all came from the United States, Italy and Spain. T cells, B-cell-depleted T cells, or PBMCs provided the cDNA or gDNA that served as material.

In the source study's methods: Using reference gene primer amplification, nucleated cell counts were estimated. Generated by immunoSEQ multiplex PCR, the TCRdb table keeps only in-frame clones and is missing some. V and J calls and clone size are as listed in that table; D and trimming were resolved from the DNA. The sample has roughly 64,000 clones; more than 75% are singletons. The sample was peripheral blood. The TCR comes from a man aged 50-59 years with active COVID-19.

In nucleotides, the CDR3 is TGTGCCAGCTCATCTAGGACAGGGCGAACCTACGAGCAGTACTTC. Translated, it gives CASSSRTGRTYEQYF. The chain joins TRBV18 to TRBJ2-7; 8 nucleotides match TRBD1. The CDR3 covers 15 residues. V gave up 5 bases and J gave up 2 bases; unmatched junction bases: 8. Germline CDR1 and CDR2: KGHSH and LQKENI.